These 23 T cell receptor beta chains share one sample of origin, sequenced in a study of blood T cells in healthy people across ages. A sample-barcoded 5' primer and a J-beta primer mix were used in a second PCR of about 6 to 12 cycles. TCRdb used MiXCR to reprocess the 5' RACE reads, holding one entry per CDR3 protein. Of about 1.4 million distinct CDR3 sequences listed, approximately 60% are singletons. What was sequenced was blood. The receptors derive from a man aged 18-30 years in good health.

The chain recombines TRBV20-1 with TRBJ2-1; 7 bases align to TRBD2. V trimming: 2 bases; J trimming: 8 bases; junction bases outside the gene matches: 6. Germline assignment: CDR1 DFQATT and CDR2 SNEGSKA (reference sequence). The CDR3 covers 13 residues. The CDR3 DNA sequence: TGCAGTGCTAGACCGACTAGCATCTATGAGCAGTTCTTC. Protein: CSARPTSIYEQFF.

J is TRBJ2-3 and V is TRBV3-1; D gene ambiguous. The CDR3 has 12 residues. Germline V gene lookup returns CDR1 LGHDT and CDR2 YNNKEL (reference sequence). V lost 1 base to trimming and J lost 10 bases, with 9 bases between them. This CDR3 is CASSQVISSQYF. DNA for the CDR3: TGTGCCAGCAGCCAAGTTATTAGCTCGCAGTATTTT.

The rearrangement uses TRBV4-1 and TRBJ2-1; a possible D gene is TRBD1 (6 bases). The CDR3 runs to 12 residues. V was shortened by 2 bases and J by 15 bases, with 14 bases between the two germline ends. The germline V gene has CDR1 MGHRA and CDR2 YSYEKL. The CDR3 protein is CASSQIRGQPFF. CDR3 DNA: TGCGCCAGCAGCCAAATCCGGGGACAACCGTTCTTC.

The chain recombines TRBV7-2 with TRBJ2-5, with 12 bases aligning to TRBD2. V gave up 3 bases and J gave up 5 bases; unmatched junction bases: 4. This CDR3 region has 15 residues. Germline CDR1 reads SGHTA; CDR2 reads FQGNSA. CDR3 bases: TGTGCCAGCAGCTTGGCTAGCGGGAGGGTTGAGACCCAGTACTTC. Its protein product is CASSLASGRVETQYF.

This clonotype was seen a handful of times. This chain links TRBV4-1 with TRBJ2-1, with 8 bases aligning to TRBD2. After removal of 3 bases from V and 2 bases from J, the junction contained 6 bases not matched to a gene. Germline values: CDR1 MGHRA, CDR2 YSYEKL. CDR3 size: 16 residues. The CDR3 sequence is CASSQLAGPPYNEQFF. In nucleotides, the CDR3 is TGCGCCAGCAGCCAGTTAGCGGGACCTCCCTACAATGAGCAGTTCTTC.

This clonotype was seen more than once but under ten times. CDR3 sequence (DNA): TGTGCCAGCAGTTACGGGATAGCGGGAGGGCAGTTAAATGAGCAGTTCTTC. Translation: CASSYGIAGGQLNEQFF. The chain is built from TRBV6-6 and TRBJ2-1; 11 nucleotides agree with TRBD2. Trimming cost V 2 bases and J 7 bases; bases outside gene matches: 10. CDR3 length equals 17 residues. Germline CDR1 is MNHNY and CDR2 is SVGAGI (reference sequence).

In its sample, this clonotype was seen once. This chain connects TRBV5-1 to TRBJ2-3; 10 positions agree with TRBD2. The germline gives CDR1 SGHRS, CDR2 YFSETQ. V trimming: 0 bases; J trimming: 2 bases; junction bases outside the gene matches: 6. The CDR3 covers 17 residues. This chain's CDR3 is CASSLVASGGTTDTQYF. CDR3 DNA: TGCGCCAGCAGCTTGGTGGCTAGCGGGGGTACCACAGATACGCAGTATTTT.

The genes are TRBV4-2 and TRBJ2-1, with 9 bases matching TRBD2. Germline V lookup: CDR1 LGHNA, CDR2 YNFKEQ. The J segment lost 9 bases and the V segment lost 0 bases, leaving 9 bases of the junction unmatched. This CDR3 has 16 residues. In DNA, the CDR3 is TGTGCCAGCAGCCAAGAATCGATAGCGGGAGCTGGTGAGCAGTTCTTC. Protein product: CASSQESIAGAGEQFF.

This clonotype was observed at least ten times. The chain couples TRBV28 to TRBJ1-2, with 7 bases identical to TRBD1. The CDR3 totals 14 residues. Germline assignment: CDR1 MDHEN and CDR2 SYDVKM. V gave up 1 base and J gave up 3 bases; unmatched junction bases: 2. The chain's CDR3 is CASSLSRGDYGYTF. Written as DNA, the CDR3 is TGTGCCAGCAGTTTATCCAGGGGGGACTATGGCTACACCTTC.

The CDR3 sequence: CASRGGADEKLFF. In DNA, the CDR3 is TGTGCCAGCAGGGGTGGGGCGGACGAAAAACTGTTTTTT. This sequence joins TRBV28 and TRBJ1-4; the D gene is possibly TRBD1 (5 bases). Germline loops: CDR1 MDHEN, CDR2 SYDVKM. The V gene lost 6 bases and the J gene lost 8 bases, with 13 bases spanning the gap. The length of the CDR3 is 13 residues. Based on the CDR3 plus reference TRBV28 and TRBJ1-4, the full variable domain is DVKVTQSSRYLVKRTGEKVFLECVQDMDHENMFWYRQDPGLGLRLIYFSYDVKMKEKGDIPEGYSVSREKKERFSLILESASTNQTSMYLCASRGGADEKLFFGSGTQLSVL.

The chain uses TRBV29-1 and TRBJ2-7, with D hard to call. The CDR3 is made up of 13 amino acids. Germline CDR1 is SQVTM and CDR2 is ANQGSEA. The V and J ends lost 7 bases and 7 bases respectively, with 20 bases between them. CDR3 DNA: TGCAGCGCCACCGGTCCCGTTTGGAATGAGCAGTACTTC. This codes for CSATGPVWNEQYF.

The genes are TRBV4-1 and TRBJ2-4; 7 bases map to TRBD1. The J call is doubtful: the DNA matches TRBJ2-7 better. Per germline, CDR1 MGHRA and CDR2 YSYEKL. The CDR3 runs to 16 residues. The CDR3 DNA reads TGCGCCAGCAGCCAAGCGCCGGGACAGATCTCCTACGAGCAGTACTTC. This translates into CASSQAPGQISYEQYF.

CDR3 DNA sequence: TGTGCCAGCAGCCAAGTAAGCTCGGCGGGGGGTAGTTACAATGAGCAGTTCTTC. Amino acids: CASSQVSSAGGSYNEQFF. This chain connects TRBV4-2 to TRBJ2-1; 8 nucleotides line up with TRBD2. Germline CDR1 LGHNA, CDR2 YNFKEQ. CDR3 size: 18 residues. The V and J ends lost 1 base and 4 bases, in that order; junction bases with no gene match: 12.

This sequence joins TRBV20-1 and TRBJ1-2; TRBD1 is a possible D gene (6 bases). Trimming stripped 5 bases from V and 5 bases from J, with 18 bases between. There are 14 residues in the CDR3. Germline V gene sequence: CDR1 DFQATT, CDR2 SNEGSKA (reference sequence). The CDR3 sequence is CSALGGDTIYGYTF. The CDR3 DNA follows: TGCAGTGCTCTTGGAGGGGACACCATTTATGGCTACACCTTC.

The chain employs TRBV29-1 and TRBJ2-3, with D tentatively TRBD2 (6 bases). CDR1 and CDR2 (germline): SQVTM, ANQGSEA. V was shortened by 7 bases and J by 2 bases, with 19 bases between the two germline ends. The CDR3 totals 15 residues. CDR3 residues: CSAFITGTSTDTQYF. The DNA of the CDR3 is TGCAGCGCCTTCATCACCGGGACTTCCACAGATACGCAGTATTTT.

This clonotype has only a few counts. This sequence joins TRBV6-5 and TRBJ2-7; no reliable D call. V lost 5 bases and J 4 bases, leaving 12 bases between the germline ends. Per germline, CDR1 MNHEY and CDR2 SVGAGI. The CDR3 spans 13 residues. The CDR3 sequence is CASSRNDGYEQYF. The CDR3 DNA sequence: TGTGCCAGCAGTCGCAATGACGGTTACGAGCAGTACTTC.

The chain joins TRBV11-2 to TRBJ2-3; TRBD1 matches 12 bases. The length of the CDR3 is 19 residues. Germline assignment: CDR1 SGHAT and CDR2 FQNNGV. V gave up 5 bases and J gave up 2 bases; unmatched junction bases: 14. CDR3 amino acids: CASSRYPGTGGENTDTQYF. The CDR3, as DNA: TGTGCCAGCAGCCGTTATCCCGGGACAGGGGGCGAGAACACAGATACGCAGTATTTT.

The chain couples TRBV5-1 to TRBJ1-1; maybe TRBD1 (5 bases). CDR3 length: 17 residues. Germline lookup yields CDR1 SGHRS and CDR2 YFSETQ. V gave up 4 bases and J gave up 3 bases, with 22 bases separating them. CDR3 sequence reads: CASSPTQLPGRHTEAFF. CDR3 nucleotides: TGCGCCAGCAGCCCCACGCAGCTCCCGGGGCGACACACTGAAGCTTTCTTT.

The V and J genes are TRBV20-1 and TRBJ2-1, with 8 nucleotides matching TRBD2. The J call may be mistaken, given a closer DNA end match to TRBJ2-7. CDR1 DFQATT and CDR2 SNEGSKA come from the germline V gene (reference sequence). CDR3 length equals 16 residues. This CDR3 is CSARKPAGGAYYEQYF. The CDR3 coding sequence is TGCAGTGCTAGGAAACCAGCCGGGGGGGCCTACTACGAGCAGTACTTC.

The rearrangement links TRBV7-2 to TRBJ2-7; TRBD1 matches 7 bases. The end of the DNA is better explained by TRBJ2-5, so the J call may be wrong. The CDR3 extends over 13 amino acids. Germline loops: CDR1 SGHTA, CDR2 FQGNSA. This CDR3 is CASSSQGLETQYF. CDR3 nucleotides: TGTGCCAGCTCGTCACAGGGGCTAGAGACCCAGTACTTC.

This sequence joins TRBV3-1 and TRBJ1-2; D is undetermined. V was pared by 4 bases and J by 1 base, with 13 bases between. Germline-derived CDR1 and CDR2 are LGHDT and YNNKEL (reference sequence). This CDR3 has 15 amino acids. The chain's CDR3 is CASSRQAISNYGYTF. CDR3 bases: TGTGCCAGCAGCCGTCAGGCGATAAGTAACTATGGCTACACCTTC.

This chain uses TRBV4-2 with TRBJ1-6, with TRBD1 matching 8 bases. The CDR3 runs to 16 residues. CDR1 and CDR2 (germline): LGHNA, YNFKEQ. Germline trimming cut 0 bases from V and 6 bases from J; bases unmatched to any gene: 4. CDR3 residues: CASSQDGTGGNSPLHF. The CDR3 bases are TGTGCCAGCAGCCAAGATGGTACAGGGGGTAATTCACCCCTCCACTTT.

The CDR3 spells CSARDLRERFYNEQFF. CDR3 sequence (DNA): TGCAGTGCTAGAGATCTTCGGGAGCGGTTCTACAATGAGCAGTTCTTC. The chain carries TRBV20-1 and TRBJ2-1; D may be TRBD2 (6 bases). This CDR3 contains 16 residues. Germline CDR1 and CDR2: DFQATT and SNEGSKA (reference sequence). Trimming left V 0 bases short and J 3 bases short, with 15 bases between.